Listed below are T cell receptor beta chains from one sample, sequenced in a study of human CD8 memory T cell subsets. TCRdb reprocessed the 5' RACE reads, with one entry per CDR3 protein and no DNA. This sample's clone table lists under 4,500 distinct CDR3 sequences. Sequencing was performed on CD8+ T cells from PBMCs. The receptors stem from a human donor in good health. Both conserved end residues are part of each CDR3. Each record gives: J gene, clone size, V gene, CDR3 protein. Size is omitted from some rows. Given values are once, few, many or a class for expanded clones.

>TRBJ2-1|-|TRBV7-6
CASSPSSGLLYNEQFF
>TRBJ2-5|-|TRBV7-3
CASSPGIAGKETQYF
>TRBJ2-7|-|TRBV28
CASSSWGSYEQYF
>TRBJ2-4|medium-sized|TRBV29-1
CSATSIIAKNIQYF
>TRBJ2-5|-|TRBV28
CASSLSPGGTQYF
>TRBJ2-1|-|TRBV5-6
CASSLGTSGGSYNEQFF
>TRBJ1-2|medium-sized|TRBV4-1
CASSQVGGVNYGYTF
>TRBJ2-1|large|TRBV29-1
CSVEVVSTTNEQFF
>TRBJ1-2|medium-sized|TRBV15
CATSRDHSVYGYTF
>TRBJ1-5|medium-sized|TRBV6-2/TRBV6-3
CASSLEAIQPQHF
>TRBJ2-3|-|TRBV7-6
CASSLWGDTQYF
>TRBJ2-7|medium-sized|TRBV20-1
CSARGPGLAGGFSYEQYF
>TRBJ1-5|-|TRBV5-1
CASSWGRGQGAPSNQPQHF
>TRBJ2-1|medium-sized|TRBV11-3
CASSSRTSGTTNEQFF
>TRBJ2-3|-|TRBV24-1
CATSEGLAGSTDTQYF
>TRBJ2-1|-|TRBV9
CASSDGTTSYNEQFF
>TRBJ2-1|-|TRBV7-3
CASSLVGGINEQFF
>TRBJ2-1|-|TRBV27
CASSSGPIPNNEQFF
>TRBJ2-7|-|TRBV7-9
CASSPGQTYEQYF
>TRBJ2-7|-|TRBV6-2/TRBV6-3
CASTSVQYEQYF
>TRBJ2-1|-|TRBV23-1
CASTSGTGSNEQFF
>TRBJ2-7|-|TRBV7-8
CASSLGRGLGYEQYF
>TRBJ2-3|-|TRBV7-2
CASSSTSGRLNTDTQYF
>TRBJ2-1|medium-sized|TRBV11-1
CASSRDRGHGTYNEQFF
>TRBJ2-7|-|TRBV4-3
CASSQARSGDEQYF
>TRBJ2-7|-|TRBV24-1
CATSDPGDRGYEQYF
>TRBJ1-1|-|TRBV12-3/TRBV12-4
CASSSSGTAAEAFF
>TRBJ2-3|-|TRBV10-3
CAISDQGTDTQYF
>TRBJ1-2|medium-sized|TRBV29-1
CSVEGGPGQGHYGYTF
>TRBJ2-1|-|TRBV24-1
CATSDLGGGARNEQFF
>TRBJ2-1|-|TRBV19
CASSIMGGNEQFF
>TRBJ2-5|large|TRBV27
CASSLKPGLQETQYF
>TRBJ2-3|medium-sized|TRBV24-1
CATSGGELAFLSTDTQYF
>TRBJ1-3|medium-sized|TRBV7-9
CASSRTGSGNTIYF
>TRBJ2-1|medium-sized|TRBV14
CASSQVGIGFKFF
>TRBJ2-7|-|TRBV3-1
CASSQGTDYYEQYF
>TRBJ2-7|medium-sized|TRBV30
CAWSAPRTGGPNEQYF
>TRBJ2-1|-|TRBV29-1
CSVTSGGLNEQFF
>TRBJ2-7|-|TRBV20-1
CSARDSPYQYF
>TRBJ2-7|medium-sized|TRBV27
CASSSRGSQHYEQYF
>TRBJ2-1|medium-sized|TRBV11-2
CASSLTSGGGEQFF
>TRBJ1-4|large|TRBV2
CASSVGATNEKLFF
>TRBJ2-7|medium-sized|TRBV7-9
CASSLGAYEQYF
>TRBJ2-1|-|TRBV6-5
CACGPSRYNEQFF
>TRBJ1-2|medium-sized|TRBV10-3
CAIRWDRGLYGYTF
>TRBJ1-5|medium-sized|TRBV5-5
CASSLAVGEVYQPQHF